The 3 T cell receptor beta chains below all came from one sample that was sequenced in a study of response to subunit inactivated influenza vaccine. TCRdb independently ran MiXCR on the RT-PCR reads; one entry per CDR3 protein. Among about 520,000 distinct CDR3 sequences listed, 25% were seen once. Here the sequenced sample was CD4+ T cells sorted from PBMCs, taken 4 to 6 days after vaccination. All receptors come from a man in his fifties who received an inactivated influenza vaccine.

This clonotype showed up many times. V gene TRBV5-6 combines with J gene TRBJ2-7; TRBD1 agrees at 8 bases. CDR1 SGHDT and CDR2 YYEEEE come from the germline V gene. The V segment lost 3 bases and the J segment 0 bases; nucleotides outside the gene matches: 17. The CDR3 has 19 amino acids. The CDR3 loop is CASSSSPGGYLTSSYEQYF. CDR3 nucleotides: TGTGCCAGCAGCTCTTCGCCAGGGGGCTATCTGACGAGCTCCTACGAGCAGTACTTC.

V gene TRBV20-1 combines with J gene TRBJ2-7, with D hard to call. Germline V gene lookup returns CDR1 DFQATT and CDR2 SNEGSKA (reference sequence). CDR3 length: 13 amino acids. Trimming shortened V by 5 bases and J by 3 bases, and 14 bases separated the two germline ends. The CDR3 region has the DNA TGCAGTGCTTTGAGACCGTCGCGCTACGAGCAGTACTTC. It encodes CSALRPSRYEQYF.

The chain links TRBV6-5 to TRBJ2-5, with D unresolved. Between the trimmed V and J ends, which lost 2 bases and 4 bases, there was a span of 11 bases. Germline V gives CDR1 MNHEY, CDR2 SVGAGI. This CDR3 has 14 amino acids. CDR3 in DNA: TGTGCCAGCAGTTACCTAGAATTGGGAGAGACCCAGTACTTC. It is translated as CASSYLELGETQYF.